This T cell receptor (beta chain) was identified during a study of blood T cells in healthy people across ages. Study-wide findings and caveats: Roughly linear age-related decline in beta diversity appeared, significant by age about 40.

This clonotype was seen more than once but under ten times. Its antigen is unknown. It was with a sample-barcoded 5' primer and a J-beta primer mix that a second PCR of roughly 7 to 12 cycles was run. One entry per CDR3 protein, called by TCRdb with MiXCR from the 5' RACE reads. The sample includes roughly 1,700,000 distinct CDR3 sequences, approximately 30% seen only once; the top ten take around 7.7%. Approximately 9.6 milliliters of peripheral blood were drawn from each donor into EDTA-treated tubes. Isolating PBMCs gave at least 6.5 million of these cells per sample. The junction had 8 bases not matched to a gene; V was cut back by 2 bases and J by 3 bases. Germline V gene sequence: CDR1 WSHSY, CDR2 SAAADI. This CDR3 region has 16 residues.

The sample was blood. This sequence was found in a young woman in good health. The rearrangement joins TRBV10-2 to TRBJ2-3; TRBD2 aligns across 7 bases. The CDR3 DNA reads TGCGCCAGCAGTGAGGCCCTAGCGGTTGGGACAGATACGCAGTATTTT. It translates to CASSEALAVGTDTQYF.